This TCR beta chain was sequenced in a study of regulatory T cells in long-lasting Graves disease. Study-wide results and caveats: It is possible that accuracy was reduced by the small size of the sample. New patients shared 970 or so public clonotypes, and persistent patients shared more, with over 2,500. Persistent disease samples used TRBV28, TRBJ1-2 and TRBJ2-5 preferentially.

The CDR3 totals 15 residues. Germline V gene data show CDR1 as SEHNR and CDR2 as FQNEAQ (reference sequence). V was clipped by 5 bases and J by 2 bases; unmatched bases: 9. Time point defined: persistent/refractory GD, antithyroid drugs over 5 years with positive TRAb. Preparation of the TCR library used RNA extracted from PBMCs. Those enrolled as patients came out of an endocrinology department in Xi'an, China. Sequencing libraries for TCR beta were prepared with iRepertoire HTBI primers and Arm-PCR of CDR3 regions. MiXCR, applied by TCRdb to the multiplex PCR reads, yields one record per CDR3 protein. The table includes a few hundred thousand distinct CDR3 sequences, around 20% detected once. As regards this clonotype: Antigen unknown.

Here the sequenced sample was peripheral blood mononuclear cells (PBMCs), taken when the disease was refractory, from a patient treated with antithyroid drugs. This rearrangement joins TRBV7-9 to TRBJ2-7, with TRBD1 matching 7 bases. This TCR came from a female donor with Graves disease. Here the CDR3 DNA reads TGTGCCAGCAGCCTGGTAACAGGGGTAACCTACGAGCAGTACTTC. Its protein product is CASSLVTGVTYEQYF.